This TCR beta chain was identified during a study of OX40 agonist ivuxolimab in advanced cancers. Study background: One hepatocellular carcinoma and two cutaneous melanoma patients partially responded.

Method: immunoSEQ multiplex PCR; TCRdb's copy keeps in-frame clones and lacks some. The sample includes some 72,000 clones, approximately 84% of them seen just once. Baseline, cycle 4 day 1, and cycle 7 day 1 were the blood sampling points. Findings and caveats of the study: Relatively little clonal expansion, among the lowest observed, appeared in partial responders at 0.1-3.0 mg/kg. It was not determined which antigens were specifically recognized by the peripheral T cells that had undergone clonal expansion.

Germline V gene data show CDR1 as SQVTM and CDR2 as ANQGSEA. The CDR3 has 12 amino acids. V was pared by 5 bases and J by 4 bases, with 9 bases between. Of note for this clone: Its target is unknown.

The chain employs TRBV29-1 and TRBJ1-5; D gene unclear. The sample was CD4+ or CD8+ T cells sorted from blood, taken in a trial of the OX40 agonist ivuxolimab. This TCR came from an adult with an advanced solid tumor such as melanoma, head and neck, liver or kidney cancer. The CDR3 region has the DNA TGCAGCGTTCAACATGTAAATCAGCCCCAGCATTTT. Amino acids: CSVQHVNQPQHF.